This T cell receptor (beta chain) was captured by sequencing in a study of brain T cells in children with intractable seizures. V lost 1 base to trimming and J lost 2 bases, with 26 bases between them. Germline CDR1 is GTSNPN and CDR2 is SVGIG (reference sequence). This CDR3 has 19 residues. Sequencing was performed with immunoSEQ multiplex PCR; in TCRdb, only in-frame clones are kept and a portion is missing. Here the sample spans about 120,000 clones, around 94% being singletons. The TCR was taken from a boy in the first two years of life with hemimegalencephaly and intractable seizures. This rearrangement joins TRBV30 to TRBJ1-2; possible D gene TRBD1, 6 bases. Here the sequenced sample was peripheral blood, taken at surgery. CDR3: CAWSGIGGRSRPHNYGYTF. The CDR3 DNA reads TGTGCCTGGAGTGGCATCGGGGGCAGATCCCGCCCTCACAACTATGGCTACACCTTC.